Below, one TCR beta chain is given with its context. The sample comes from a study of T-cell reconstitution after alpha-beta-depleted transplantation in children. Preparation of the TCRbeta library involved a method that used unique molecular identifiers. MiXCR, applied by TCRdb to the PCR reads, yields one record per CDR3 protein. The sample carries about 980,000 distinct CDR3 sequences, about 29% recorded once. Per germline, CDR1 SGHRS and CDR2 YFSETQ. Trimming cost V 1 base and J 4 bases, with 15 bases left between them. The CDR3 covers 16 residues. The rearrangement joins TRBV5-1 to TRBJ1-3; possible D gene TRBD1, 5 bases. The origin of this receptor is a boy younger than two who had a stem cell transplant for SCID, so the T cells may come from the graft donor. The starting material was PBMCs, mostly from graft donor cells, obtained 360 days after TCRalphabeta/CD19-depleted stem cell transplant. In DNA form, the CDR3 reads TGCGCCAGCAGCTTGCGGTACGGGGCGAAAGGAAACACCATATATTTT. Translated: CASSLRYGAKGNTIYF.